This passage covers 6 T cell receptor beta chains from one sample sequenced in a study of Ad26.COV2.S vaccination and SARS-CoV-2 variants. The treatment denotes: around 19 received Ad26.COV2.S at low or high dose, single or two shots; about 5 received placebo; per-sample allocation not given. The investigators took samples on day 63 after the first vaccine or placebo injection. Here immunoSEQ multiplex PCR was the method, and the copy in TCRdb shows in-frame clones only, minus some. Here the sample spans more than 300,000 clones, 75% to 90% being singletons. This sample comprised peripheral blood, obtained in a trial of Ad26.COV2.S vaccine versus placebo. Receptor source: a person between 18 and 60 years old who received the Ad26.COV2.S COVID-19 vaccine or a placebo.

The J gene is TRBJ2-1, the V gene TRBV27; 16 nucleotides align to TRBD2. Losses at the gene ends were 6 bases for V and 7 bases for J; bases not matched to a gene: 0. This CDR3 is built from 14 residues. Germline values: CDR1 MNHEY, CDR2 SMNVEV (reference sequence). CDR3 nucleotide sequence: TGTGCCAGCAGGGGACTAGCGGGGGGGAATGAGCAGTTCTTC. It encodes CASRGLAGGNEQFF.

In this sample, this clone turned up a few times. The CDR3 loop reads CASSNPGRGNTIYF. As DNA, the CDR3 is TGTGCCAGCAGTAACCCGGGCCGGGGAAACACCATATATTTT. This chain links TRBV6-2 or TRBV6-3 with TRBJ1-3; D unresolved. The germline V gene encodes CDR1 MNHEY and CDR2 SVGEGT. Deletions cut 5 bases from V and 4 bases from J, with 12 bases between. The CDR3 runs 14 residues.

This clone was found once. This rearrangement joins TRBV5-6 to TRBJ1-6, with D hard to call. Germline V gene data show CDR1 as SGHDT and CDR2 as YYEEEE. Trimming cost V 0 bases and J 6 bases, with 10 bases left between them. The CDR3 length is 15 residues. The chain's CDR3 is CASSLVGTANSPLHF. CDR3 nucleotide sequence: TGTGCCAGCAGCTTGGTTGGTACAGCTAATTCACCCCTCCACTTT.

This chain links TRBV10-2 with TRBJ2-3; 9 bases agree with TRBD1. The trim removed 4 bases at V and 3 bases at J, leaving 8 bases unmatched. Germline-derived CDR1 and CDR2 are WSHSY and SAAADI. The length of the CDR3 is 16 residues. The CDR3 DNA reads as TGCGCCAGCAGTGGTTTAGACAGGGGGGGGACAGATACGCAGTATTTT. The encoded protein is CASSGLDRGGTDTQYF.

This rearrangement joins TRBV28 to TRBJ2-7; 8 bases are shared with TRBD2. Germline trimming cut 5 bases from V and 2 bases from J; bases unmatched to any gene: 11. CDR1 MDHEN and CDR2 SYDVKM come from the germline V gene. This CDR3 is 16 amino acids long. CDR3 coding DNA: TGTGCCAGCAGTCCGCAGCGGGAGTCCTACCCCTACGAGCAGTACTTC. Translated: CASSPQRESYPYEQYF.

The chain recombines TRBV27 with TRBJ1-5; TRBD1 might be the D (5 bases). Germline CDR1 reads MNHEY; CDR2 reads SMNVEV (reference sequence). The length of the CDR3 is 18 residues. The V end lost 5 bases, the J end lost 0 bases, and 20 bases lay between the germline ends. CDR3 sequence (DNA): TGTGCCAGCAGTACCACAGGTTTCCCAAGGTATAGCAATCAGCCCCAGCATTTT. Protein: CASSTTGFPRYSNQPQHF.